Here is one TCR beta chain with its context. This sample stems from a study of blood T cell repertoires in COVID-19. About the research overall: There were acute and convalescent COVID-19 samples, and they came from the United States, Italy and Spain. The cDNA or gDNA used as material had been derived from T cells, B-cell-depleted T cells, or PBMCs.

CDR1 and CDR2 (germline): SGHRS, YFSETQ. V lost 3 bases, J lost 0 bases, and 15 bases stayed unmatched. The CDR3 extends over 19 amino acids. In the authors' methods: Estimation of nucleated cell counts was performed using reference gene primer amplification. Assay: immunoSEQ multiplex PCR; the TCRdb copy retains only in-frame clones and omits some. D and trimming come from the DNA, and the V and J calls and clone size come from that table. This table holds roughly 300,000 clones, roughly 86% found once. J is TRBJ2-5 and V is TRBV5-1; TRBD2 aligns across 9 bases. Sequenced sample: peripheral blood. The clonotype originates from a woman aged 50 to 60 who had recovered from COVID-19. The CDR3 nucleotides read TGCGCCAGCAGCTCCCCGCCCTGGCGGGAGGGCATGTACCAAGAGACCCAGTACTTC. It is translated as CASSSPPWREGMYQETQYF.